This entry features one T cell receptor beta chain sequence. This specimen comes from a study of shared T cell receptors in the human thymus. The CDR3 is 14 residues long. Trimming took 3 bases from V and 7 from J; bases not matched to a gene: 4. Germline CDR1 and CDR2: SGHRS and YFSETQ. Assay used: immunoSEQ multiplex PCR; TCRdb lists only in-frame clones, some missing. Here the sample spans hundreds of thousands of clones, about 87% being singletons. This same sample was also part of a study on human thymus T cells. That study adds: The source of the thymus tissue was resections taken during corrective heart surgery. Thymic repertoires from unrelated individuals overlapped highly, related research reported.

The chain joins TRBV5-1 to TRBJ2-4, with 10 bases lining up with TRBD1. This TCR derives from a boy under three years old with a congenital heart defect. The material sequenced was thymocytes. The CDR3: CASSSGQGGNIQYF. CDR3 nucleotide sequence: TGCGCCAGCAGCTCTGGACAGGGGGGGAACATTCAGTACTTC.